Listed below are T cell receptor beta chains from one sample, sequenced in a study of blood T cell repertoires in COVID-19. The data were produced by immunoSEQ multiplex PCR, yet TCRdb's version contains in-frame clones alone and is incomplete. This sample has 490,000 or so clones; approximately 86% occur once, and the top ten carry approximately 8.3%. The sequenced material came from PBMCs or T cells enriched from blood (not recorded which). The receptors shown here come from a woman in her sixties who had recovered from COVID-19. CDR3s include the opening cysteine and the closing phenylalanine or tryptophan. The D gene is left open where the match is weak. A clone size is listed for some rows: how often the clone was seen (once, few, many), or a class if it is expanded.

TGTGCCAGCAGTGAATTGGGACTCGATTTCGGGACCCAGTACTTC	CASSELGLDFGTQYF	TRBV2	TRBJ2-5	.	.
TGTGCCACCAGCAGAGCCGCAGGGGGAGAACAGCCCCAGCATTTT	CATSRAAGGEQPQHF	TRBV15	TRBJ1-5	TRBD1	.
TGCGCCAGCAGCCAAGTCAGGGCTAATGAAAAACTGTTTTTT	CASSQVRANEKLFF	TRBV4-1	TRBJ1-4	.	.
TGTGCCTGGAGTGCCGACAGCGGGGGCTACACCTTC	CAWSADSGGYTF	TRBV30	TRBJ1-2	.	.
TGTGCCAGCAGCGCCGGACAGGCGAGCAATCAGCCCCAGCATTTT	CASSAGQASNQPQHF	TRBV9	TRBJ1-5	TRBD1	.
TGTGCCACCAGCAGCCCCTACAGGGCCTCTGGAAACACCATATATTTT	CATSSPYRASGNTIYF	TRBV15	TRBJ1-3	.	.
TGTGCCAGTAGCGAACAGGTCTCGGGAAACACCATATATTTT	CASSEQVSGNTIYF	TRBV19	TRBJ1-3	.	.
TGTGCCAGCAGTTCAAGGGGGCTAGGTCAAACTGAAGCTTTCTTT	CASSSRGLGQTEAFF	TRBV27	TRBJ1-1	TRBD1	.
TGTGCCAGCAGCTTCGGGTACGGGGGGGCGTCCGGGGAGCTGTTTTTT	CASSFGYGGASGELFF	TRBV7-2	TRBJ2-2	TRBD2	.
TGTGCCAGCTCACCACCGGGACTAGCGGGGGGGCAAGAGACCCAGTACTTC	CASSPPGLAGGQETQYF	TRBV18	TRBJ2-5	TRBD2	once
TGTGCCAGCAGCCAATTTTCCTACGAGCAGTACTTC	CASSQFSYEQYF	TRBV7-9	TRBJ2-7	.	.
TGTGCCAGCTCACCATCCCGACAGGGCTTCTCTGGAAACACCATATATTTT	CASSPSRQGFSGNTIYF	TRBV18	TRBJ1-3	TRBD1	.
TGTGCCAGCAGCGTCGGACAGGGCCGAGGACCTACTGCAACTAATGAAAAACTGTTTTTT	CASSVGQGRGPTATNEKLFF	TRBV9	TRBJ1-4	TRBD1	.
TGTGCCACCAGTGACGTCACGGACAGGGCTGAATGGTGGTACTTC	CATSDVTDRAEWWYF	TRBV24-1	TRBJ2-7	TRBD1	.
TGCGCCAGCAGTGGACAGGTTATGAACACTGAAGCTTTCTTT	CASSGQVMNTEAFF	TRBV5-1	TRBJ1-1	TRBD1	few
TGTGCCAGCAGCGCCGACAGGGCTGGGGGCACTGAAGCTTTCTTT	CASSADRAGGTEAFF	TRBV9	TRBJ1-1	TRBD1	.
TGTGCCAGCAGGTCCGGGACAAGAGGGGAAAAACTGTTTTTT	CASRSGTRGEKLFF	TRBV27	TRBJ1-4	.	.
TGCGCCAGCAGCTTGCAGGTAACTAGCGGGGCCTTCAATGAGCAGTTCTTC	CASSLQVTSGAFNEQFF	TRBV5-1	TRBJ2-1	TRBD2	once
TGTGCCAGCAGTGAATACGGGGGGGCAAACTCTGAAGCTTTCTTT	CASSEYGGANSEAFF	TRBV6-1	TRBJ1-1	.	.
TGCGCCACCAAAAAGGGGCAGGGGGCAACTAATGAAAAACTGTTTTTT	CATKKGQGATNEKLFF	TRBV5-1	TRBJ1-4	TRBD1	.
TGCGCCAGCAGCGTAGGACAGGGCGTATACGAGCAGTACTTC	CASSVGQGVYEQYF	TRBV5-1	TRBJ2-7	TRBD1	.
TGTGCCAGCAGCCTAAAAGCGAACACTGAAGCTTTCTTT	CASSLKANTEAFF	TRBV7-9	TRBJ1-1	.	.
TGTGCTAGTGGTTTGGTGGGTCCAATAGCGGGGGGAAGAAAGACCCAGTACTTC	CASGLVGPIAGGRKTQYF	TRBV12-5	TRBJ2-5	TRBD2	.
TGTGCCACCAGTGTAGGACAGGGGAACACAGATACGCAGTATTTT	CATSVGQGNTDTQYF	TRBV24-1	TRBJ2-3	TRBD1	.
TGTGCCAGCAGCTCAGGGTACTTTAATTCACCCCTCCACTTT	CASSSGYFNSPLHF	TRBV27	TRBJ1-6	.	once
TGTGCCAGTAGTTCCTTCCGGGACTTAAACACCGGGGAGCTGTTTTTT	CASSSFRDLNTGELFF	TRBV19	TRBJ2-2	.	.
TGTGCCTGGAGTGTTCAGGTTAACTATGGCTACACCTTC	CAWSVQVNYGYTF	TRBV30	TRBJ1-2	.	few
TGTGCCATCATTCAACTTCGGCCGACAGTGGGCTACACCTTC	CAIIQLRPTVGYTF	TRBV10-3	TRBJ1-2	.	.
TGCGCCAGCAGCCGAAATCCCGGGAGTAAGATCCAAGAGACCCAGTACTTC	CASSRNPGSKIQETQYF	TRBV5-1	TRBJ2-5	.	.
TGTGCCAGCAGCCGGGGAGGGACAGGGAACGAAAAACTGTTTTTT	CASSRGGTGNEKLFF	TRBV5-4	TRBJ1-4	TRBD1	once
TGTGCCAGCAGTTCCCAACACAGGGGCGGGTACAATGAGCAGTTCTTC	CASSSQHRGGYNEQFF	TRBV6-5	TRBJ2-1	TRBD1	once
TGTGCCAGCAGCCTGACTAGCGGGAGTTCCTACGAGCAGTACTTC	CASSLTSGSSYEQYF	TRBV5-4	TRBJ2-7	TRBD2	.
TGTGCCACCGGAGGGGTGAACACTGAAGCTTTCTTT	CATGGVNTEAFF	TRBV6-5	TRBJ1-1	.	.